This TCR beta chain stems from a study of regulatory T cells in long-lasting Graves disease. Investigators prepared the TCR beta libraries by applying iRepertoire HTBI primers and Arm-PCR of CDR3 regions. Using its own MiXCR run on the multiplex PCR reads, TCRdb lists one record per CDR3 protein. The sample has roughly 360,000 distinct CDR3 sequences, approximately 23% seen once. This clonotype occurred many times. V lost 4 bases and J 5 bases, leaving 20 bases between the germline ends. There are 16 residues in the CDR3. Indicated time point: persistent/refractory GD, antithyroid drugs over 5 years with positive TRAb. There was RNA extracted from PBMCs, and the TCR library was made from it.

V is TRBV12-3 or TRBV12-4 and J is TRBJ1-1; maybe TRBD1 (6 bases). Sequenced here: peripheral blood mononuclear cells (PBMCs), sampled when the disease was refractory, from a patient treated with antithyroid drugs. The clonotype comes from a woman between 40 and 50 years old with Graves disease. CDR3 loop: CASSYLPQVGGTEAFF. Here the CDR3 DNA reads TGTGCCAGCAGTTATCTACCACAGGTAGGGGGGACTGAAGCTTTCTTT.